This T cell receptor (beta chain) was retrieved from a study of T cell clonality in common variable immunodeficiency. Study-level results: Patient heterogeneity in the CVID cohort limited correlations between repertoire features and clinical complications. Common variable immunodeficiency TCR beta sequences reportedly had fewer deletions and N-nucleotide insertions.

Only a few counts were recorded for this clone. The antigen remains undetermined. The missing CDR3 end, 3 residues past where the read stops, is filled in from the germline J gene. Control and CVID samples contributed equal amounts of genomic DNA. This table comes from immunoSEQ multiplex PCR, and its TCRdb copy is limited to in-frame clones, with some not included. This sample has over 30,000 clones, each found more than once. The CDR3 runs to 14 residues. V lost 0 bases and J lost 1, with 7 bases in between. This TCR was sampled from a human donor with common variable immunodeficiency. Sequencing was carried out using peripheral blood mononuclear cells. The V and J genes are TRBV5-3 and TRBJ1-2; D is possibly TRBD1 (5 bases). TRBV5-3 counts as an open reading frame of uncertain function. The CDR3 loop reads CARSLGQLNYGYTF. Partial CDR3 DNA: TGTGCCAGAAGCTTGGGACAGCTTAACTATGGC.